A selection of T cell receptor beta chains follows, all from one sample in a study of T cells in Graves' hyperthyroidism and ophthalmopathy. Using its own MiXCR run on the multiplex PCR reads, TCRdb lists one record per CDR3 protein. The sample holds 250,000 to 300,000 distinct CDR3 sequences, 15% to 20% seen once. Input material: blood. The receptors were sampled from a woman aged 60 to 75 with Graves' ophthalmopathy. Both conserved end residues are part of each CDR3. A D gene is named only where the DNA matches it firmly. Some rows mark clone size as missing; the rest say once, few, many or name a class of expanded clone.

v_call: TRBV20-1; d_call: TRBD1; clone_size: NA; j_call: TRBJ1-5; cdr3_nt: TGCAGTGCATCGACAGGGGACAATCAGCCCCAGCATTTT; cdr3_aa: CSASTGDNQPQHF
v_call: TRBV12-3/TRBV12-4; d_call: NA; clone_size: many; j_call: TRBJ2-7; cdr3_nt: TGTGCCAGCAGATGGGACGTAGCCTACGAGCAGTACTTC; cdr3_aa: CASRWDVAYEQYF
v_call: TRBV5-1; d_call: TRBD1; clone_size: NA; j_call: TRBJ1-3; cdr3_nt: TGCGCCAGCAGCCCCCGACAGGGGGGCACGTACTCTGGAAACACCATATATTTT; cdr3_aa: CASSPRQGGTYSGNTIYF
v_call: TRBV6-2/TRBV6-3; d_call: NA; clone_size: NA; j_call: TRBJ2-2; cdr3_nt: TGTGCCGGCAGTTACTCGGCGGATACGAACACCGGGGAGCTGTTTTTT; cdr3_aa: CAGSYSADTNTGELFF
v_call: TRBV9; d_call: NA; clone_size: few; j_call: TRBJ2-2; cdr3_nt: TGTGCCAGCAGCCTAGAGGTAGGGCCTGTGCACACCGGGGAGCTGTTTTTT; cdr3_aa: CASSLEVGPVHTGELFF
v_call: TRBV10-3; d_call: NA; clone_size: few; j_call: TRBJ2-4; cdr3_nt: TGTGCCATCAGCCCCGGTGGTGGGGGGTCCAAAAACATTCAGTACTTC; cdr3_aa: CAISPGGGGSKNIQYF
v_call: TRBV4-3; d_call: TRBD1; clone_size: few; j_call: TRBJ1-2; cdr3_nt: TGCGCCAGCAGCCGGACAGGGGTTAACTATGGCTACACCTTC; cdr3_aa: CASSRTGVNYGYTF
v_call: TRBV18; d_call: NA; clone_size: few; j_call: TRBJ1-4; cdr3_nt: TGTGCCAGCTCACCAAACAAAGCAACTAATGAAAAACTGTTTTTT; cdr3_aa: CASSPNKATNEKLFF
v_call: TRBV2; d_call: TRBD2; clone_size: many; j_call: TRBJ2-3; cdr3_nt: TGTGCCAGCAGTGCCTGGGGACTAGCGGCCACAGATACGCAGTATTTT; cdr3_aa: CASSAWGLAATDTQYF
v_call: TRBV3-1; d_call: NA; clone_size: many; j_call: TRBJ2-7; cdr3_nt: TGTGCCAGCAGCAACTTTGGGGTGGGAAACTACGAGCAGTACTTC; cdr3_aa: CASSNFGVGNYEQYF
v_call: TRBV5-4; d_call: NA; clone_size: few; j_call: TRBJ1-4; cdr3_nt: TGTGCCAGCAGCCTGGGGCGAAGTGAAAAACTGTTTTTT; cdr3_aa: CASSLGRSEKLFF
v_call: TRBV25-1; d_call: NA; clone_size: many; j_call: TRBJ1-1; cdr3_nt: TGTGCCAGCAGTGAATCCTTGACAGGGAACACTGAAGCTTTCTTT; cdr3_aa: CASSESLTGNTEAFF
v_call: TRBV5-1; d_call: TRBD1; clone_size: NA; j_call: TRBJ2-5; cdr3_nt: TGCGCCAGCAGCTTTGGCAGGGGGCGAGTTGGAGAGACCCAGTACTTC; cdr3_aa: CASSFGRGRVGETQYF
v_call: TRBV7-2; d_call: NA; clone_size: few; j_call: TRBJ1-2; cdr3_nt: TGTGCCAGCAGCCCACGACAGCCAGGACACTCCTATGGCTACACCTTC; cdr3_aa: CASSPRQPGHSYGYTF
v_call: TRBV15; d_call: NA; clone_size: many; j_call: TRBJ1-5; cdr3_nt: TGTGCCACCAGCAGAGATTCGGGATCCTCAGGATATCAGCCCCAGCATTTT; cdr3_aa: CATSRDSGSSGYQPQHF
v_call: TRBV28; d_call: TRBD1; clone_size: NA; j_call: TRBJ2-5; cdr3_nt: TGTGCCAGCAGTCCCCCCGGGACAGGGAGGGAGACCCAGTACTTC; cdr3_aa: CASSPPGTGRETQYF
v_call: TRBV6-1; d_call: TRBD1; clone_size: NA; j_call: TRBJ1-2; cdr3_nt: TGTGCCAGCAGGTTCACCGGGACAGCTGGCTACACCTTC; cdr3_aa: CASRFTGTAGYTF
v_call: TRBV28; d_call: TRBD2; clone_size: few; j_call: TRBJ2-1; cdr3_nt: TGTGCCAGTACTCCACGGGGGGGGCCCTACAATGAGCAGTTCTTC; cdr3_aa: CASTPRGGPYNEQFF
v_call: TRBV6-1; d_call: NA; clone_size: many; j_call: TRBJ1-1; cdr3_nt: TGTGCCAGCAGTTCATTTACTGAAGCTTTCTTT; cdr3_aa: CASSSFTEAFF
v_call: TRBV7-9; d_call: NA; clone_size: few; j_call: TRBJ1-1; cdr3_nt: TGTGCCAGCAGCTTCACTTCCGGGGATACTGAAGCTTTCTTT; cdr3_aa: CASSFTSGDTEAFF
v_call: TRBV12-3/TRBV12-4; d_call: NA; clone_size: few; j_call: TRBJ2-7; cdr3_nt: TGTGCCAGCAGTTTAGAGGAGGGATACGAGCAGTACTTC; cdr3_aa: CASSLEEGYEQYF
v_call: TRBV5-1; d_call: NA; clone_size: NA; j_call: TRBJ1-1; cdr3_nt: TGCGCCAGCAGCTTCAGTCAGGGGAGAGTTAATCCGAACACTGAAGCTTTCTTT; cdr3_aa: CASSFSQGRVNPNTEAFF
v_call: TRBV5-1; d_call: NA; clone_size: few; j_call: TRBJ2-5; cdr3_nt: TGCGCCAGCAGCTTGGCCGTGGGGGAGCCCTCCCAGAAGACCCAGTACTTC; cdr3_aa: CASSLAVGEPSQKTQYF